Listed below are T cell receptor beta chains from one sample, sequenced in a study of shared clonotypes between healthy human individuals. The data were produced by immunoSEQ multiplex PCR, yet TCRdb's version contains in-frame clones alone and is incomplete. Among about 600,000 clones listed, 95% to 98% were seen once. Sequenced sample: naive CD8+ T cells sorted from blood. Receptors originate from a man aged 25-45 years in good health. Both conserved end residues are part of each CDR3. A D gene is named only where the DNA matches it firmly. The listing skips clone size in some rows; elsewhere it reads once, few, many or a size class.

v_gene	d_gene	j_gene	abundance	CDR3aa	CDR3nt
TRBV6-1	TRBD1	TRBJ2-7	-	CAMTGTGFHEQYF	TGTGCCATGACCGGGACAGGCTTCCACGAGCAGTACTTC
TRBV11-2	TRBD2	TRBJ2-5	once	CASSLVGGLLNQETQYF	TGTGCCAGCAGCTTAGTGGGGGGACTACTAAACCAAGAGACCCAGTACTTC
TRBV7-9	-	TRBJ2-7	-	CASSLPSGYEQYF	TGTGCCAGCAGCTTGCCGAGTGGGTACGAGCAGTACTTC
TRBV7-8	-	TRBJ1-2	-	CASSLGVWGYTF	TGTGCCAGCAGCTTAGGGGTGTGGGGCTACACCTTC
TRBV28	TRBD2	TRBJ2-7	-	CASSSLTSGSIYEQYF	TGTGCCAGCAGCTCACTCACTAGCGGGAGTATCTACGAGCAGTACTTC
TRBV11-3	-	TRBJ2-1	-	CASSLVPYEQFF	TGTGCCAGCAGCTTAGTCCCCTATGAGCAGTTCTTC
TRBV6-6	-	TRBJ1-2	-	CASSYPIPQGSGYTF	TGTGCCAGCAGTTACCCCATCCCACAAGGATCTGGCTACACCTTC
TRBV5-1	TRBD2	TRBJ2-7	-	CASSPSTGGPTAYEQYF	TGCGCCAGCAGCCCCTCCACGGGAGGCCCTACCGCCTACGAGCAGTACTTC
TRBV19	TRBD1	TRBJ1-1	-	CASSGRTGGVSRNTEAFF	TGTGCCAGTAGTGGACGAACAGGGGGCGTCTCGCGGAACACTGAAGCTTTCTTT
TRBV4-3	TRBD2	TRBJ2-5	once	CASSQEWSATSGAQETQYF	TGCGCCAGCAGCCAAGAATGGAGTGCAACCAGCGGGGCCCAAGAGACCCAGTACTTC
TRBV28	TRBD2	TRBJ2-7	-	CASSGLDYEQYF	TGTGCCAGCAGCGGACTAGACTACGAGCAGTACTTC
TRBV30	-	TRBJ2-5	-	CAWRGVQETQYF	TGTGCCTGGCGAGGGGTTCAAGAGACCCAGTACTTC
TRBV18	-	TRBJ2-2	once	CASSPTGELFF	TGTGCCAGCTCACCCACCGGGGAGCTGTTTTTT
TRBV7-9	-	TRBJ2-3	-	CASSPGRDTQYF	TGTGCCAGCAGCCCCGGGAGAGATACGCAGTATTTT
TRBV4-1	TRBD2	TRBJ2-1	once	CASSQAVAGDEQFF	TGCGCCAGCAGCCAAGCGGTTGCGGGAGACGAGCAGTTCTTC
TRBV7-8	TRBD2	TRBJ2-7	-	CASSLEASGSYEQYF	TGTGCCAGCAGCTTAGAAGCTAGCGGGAGCTACGAGCAGTACTTC
TRBV11-2	TRBD1	TRBJ2-5	-	CASSLRPGGLETQYF	TGTGCCAGCAGCTTAAGGCCAGGGGGCTTGGAGACCCAGTACTTC
TRBV18	TRBD2	TRBJ2-1	-	CASSVPGLGGEEQFF	TGTGCCAGCTCAGTCCCGGGACTAGGGGGTGAAGAGCAGTTCTTC
TRBV9	-	TRBJ1-2	-	CASSGKTDTF	TGTGCCAGCAGTGGCAAGACAGACACCTTC
TRBV9	-	TRBJ2-3	-	CASSVAGGGGLTDTQYF	TGTGCCAGCAGCGTAGCAGGAGGGGGAGGGCTAACAGATACGCAGTATTTT
TRBV7-2	-	TRBJ2-2	-	CASSLGTQTGELFF	TGTGCCAGCAGCTTAGGGACTCAGACCGGGGAGCTGTTTTTT
TRBV7-9	-	TRBJ1-3	-	CATVGASSGNTIYF	TGTGCCACCGTCGGGGCTTCCTCTGGAAACACCATATATTTT
TRBV5-3	TRBD2	TRBJ2-3	-	CARSYGTSGRWGFTDTQYF	TGTGCCAGAAGCTATGGGACTAGCGGGAGATGGGGGTTCACAGATACGCAGTATTTT
TRBV4-1	-	TRBJ2-7	once	CASSQGSTYEQYF	TGCGCCAGCAGCCAAGGCAGCACCTACGAGCAGTACTTC
TRBV5-1	-	TRBJ1-1	-	CASSLGTVTEAFF	TGCGCCAGCAGCCTCGGGACGGTAACCGAAGCTTTCTTT
TRBV11-2	-	TRBJ2-7	-	CASSWGTRGYEQYF	TGTGCCAGCAGCTGGGGGACTCGAGGCTACGAGCAGTACTTC
TRBV27	-	TRBJ2-7	-	CASSLGGPTYEQYF	TGTGCCAGCAGTTTAGGGGGACCGACCTACGAGCAGTACTTC
TRBV25-1	-	TRBJ1-2	-	CASSAQGNYGYTF	TGTGCCAGCAGTGCCCAGGGGAACTATGGCTACACCTTC
TRBV18	TRBD2	TRBJ2-1	-	CASSPDSGRAKVYNEQFF	TGTGCCAGCTCACCAGATAGCGGGAGGGCCAAAGTCTACAATGAGCAGTTCTTC
TRBV10-1	TRBD1	TRBJ2-3	-	CASSDPGQGDVDTQYF	TGCGCCAGCAGTGACCCCGGACAGGGGGATGTAGATACGCAGTATTTT
TRBV4-1	TRBD1	TRBJ2-5	-	CASSPLGTGAETQYF	TGCGCCAGCAGCCCTCTGGGGACAGGGGCGGAGACCCAGTACTTC
TRBV6-6	-	TRBJ2-1	-	CASSYSAEVYNEQFF	TGTGCCAGCAGTTACTCGGCGGAGGTCTACAATGAGCAGTTCTTC
TRBV11-2	-	TRBJ2-7	-	CASSLSWEQYF	TGTGCCAGCAGTCTATCCTGGGAGCAGTACTTC
TRBV4-3	TRBD1	TRBJ2-7	-	CASSQEVGTGFYEQYF	TGCGCCAGCAGCCAAGAAGTTGGGACAGGGTTTTACGAGCAGTACTTC
TRBV5-4	-	TRBJ1-4	-	CASSAAETGSNEKLFF	TGTGCCAGCAGCGCGGCCGAGACAGGCTCTAATGAAAAACTGTTTTTT
TRBV27	-	TRBJ1-2	-	CASSLQGGYYGYTF	TGTGCCAGCAGTTTACAGGGCGGGTACTATGGCTACACCTTC
TRBV5-4	-	TRBJ2-7	-	CASSPRASSYEQYF	TGTGCCAGCAGCCCCCGGGCGAGCTCCTACGAGCAGTACTTC
TRBV7-9	-	TRBJ2-3	-	CASSLVVSGTDTQYF	TGTGCCAGCAGCTTAGTTGTTAGCGGCACAGATACGCAGTATTTT
TRBV4-1	-	TRBJ2-7	-	CASSQVASSYYEQYF	TGCGCCAGCAGCCAAGTTGCTAGCAGCTACTACGAGCAGTACTTC
TRBV5-1	-	TRBJ2-7	-	CASSLEGGILYEQYF	TGCGCCAGCAGCTTGGAGGGGGGGATCCTCTACGAGCAGTACTTC
TRBV20-1	-	TRBJ2-5	-	CSVKMETQYF	TGCAGTGTGAAGATGGAGACCCAGTACTTC
TRBV7-9	-	TRBJ2-7	-	CASSFLDNPSYEQYF	TGTGCCAGCAGCTTCCTGGACAATCCCTCCTACGAGCAGTACTTC
TRBV14	-	TRBJ2-2	-	CASSHKGYTGELFF	TGTGCCAGCAGCCACAAGGGGTACACCGGGGAGCTGTTTTTT
TRBV7-9	-	TRBJ1-4	-	CASSLVPGDTNEKLFF	TGTGCCAGCAGCCTAGTCCCCGGGGACACAAACGAAAAACTGTTTTTT
TRBV7-9	-	TRBJ2-7	once	CASSNLGALMPYEQYF	TGTGCCAGCAGCAACCTCGGGGCGTTGATGCCTTACGAGCAGTACTTC
TRBV27	-	TRBJ1-5	once	CASSFGLDQPQHF	TGTGCCAGCAGTTTTGGGTTAGATCAGCCCCAGCATTTT
TRBV4-1	TRBD1	TRBJ2-5	-	CASSNRDRGAQETQYF	TGCGCCAGCAGCAACCGGGACAGGGGAGCACAAGAGACCCAGTACTTC
TRBV9	-	TRBJ1-4	-	CASSRTGEKLFF	TGTGCCAGCAGCCGAACTGGTGAAAAACTGTTTTTT
TRBV15	-	TRBJ2-1	-	CATSRDGFSYNEQFF	TGTGCCACCAGCAGAGATGGGTTCTCCTACAATGAGCAGTTCTTC
TRBV5-1	-	TRBJ2-1	-	CASSLVADFGEQFF	TGCGCCAGCAGCTTGGTGGCCGATTTCGGTGAGCAGTTCTTC
TRBV9	TRBD2	TRBJ2-4	-	CASSGGLAGQNIQYF	TGTGCCAGCAGCGGGGGACTAGCGGGACAAAACATTCAGTACTTC
TRBV6-5	-	TRBJ2-1	-	CASSWTPTVEQFF	TGTGCCAGCAGTTGGACACCCACCGTTGAGCAGTTCTTC
TRBV7-2	TRBD2	TRBJ2-1	once	CASTPSGWGYNEQFF	TGTGCCAGCACCCCTAGCGGCTGGGGGTACAATGAGCAGTTCTTC
TRBV7-2	TRBD1	TRBJ2-2	once	CASSALLWGTGDTGELFF	TGTGCCAGCAGCGCGTTGCTTTGGGGGACAGGGGACACCGGGGAGCTGTTTTTT
TRBV10-2	-	TRBJ2-7	many	CASSEWSTASYEQYF	TGCGCCAGCAGTGAGTGGAGTACGGCCTCCTACGAGCAGTACTTC